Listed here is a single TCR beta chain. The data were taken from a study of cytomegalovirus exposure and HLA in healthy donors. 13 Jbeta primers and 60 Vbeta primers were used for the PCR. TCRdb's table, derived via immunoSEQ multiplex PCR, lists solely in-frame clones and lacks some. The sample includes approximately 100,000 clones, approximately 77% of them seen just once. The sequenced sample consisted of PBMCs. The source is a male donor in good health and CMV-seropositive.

CDR3 protein: CSVNTGTGVNEQYF. The CDR3 nucleotides are TGCAGCGTAAACACCGGGACAGGGGTCAACGAGCAGTACTTC. This rearrangement joins TRBV29-1 to TRBJ2-7; TRBD1 matches at 10 bases. Germline V gene data show CDR1 as SQVTM and CDR2 as ANQGSEA. The CDR3 sequence is 14 residues long. The V gene end was trimmed by 6 bases and the J gene end by 5 bases; junction bases not matched to a gene: 10.